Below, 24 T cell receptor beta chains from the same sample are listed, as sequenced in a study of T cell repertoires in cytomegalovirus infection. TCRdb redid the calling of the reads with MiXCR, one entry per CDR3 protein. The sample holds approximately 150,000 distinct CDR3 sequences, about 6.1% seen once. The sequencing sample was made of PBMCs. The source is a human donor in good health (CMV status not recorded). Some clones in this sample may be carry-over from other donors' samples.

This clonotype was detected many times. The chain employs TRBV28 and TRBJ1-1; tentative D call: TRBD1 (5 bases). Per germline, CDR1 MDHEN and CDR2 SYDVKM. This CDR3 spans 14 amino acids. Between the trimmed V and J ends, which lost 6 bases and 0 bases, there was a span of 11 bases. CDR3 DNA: TGTGCCAGCAGGGGGGACGGCGTGAACACTGAAGCTTTCTTT. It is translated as CASRGDGVNTEAFF.

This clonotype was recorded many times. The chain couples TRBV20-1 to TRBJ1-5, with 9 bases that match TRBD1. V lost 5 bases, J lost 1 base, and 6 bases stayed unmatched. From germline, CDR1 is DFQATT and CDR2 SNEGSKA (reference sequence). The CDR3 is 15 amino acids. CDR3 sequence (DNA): TGCAGTGCTCTGACCGGGACAGGGAGCAATCAGCCCCAGCATTTT. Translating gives CSALTGTGSNQPQHF.

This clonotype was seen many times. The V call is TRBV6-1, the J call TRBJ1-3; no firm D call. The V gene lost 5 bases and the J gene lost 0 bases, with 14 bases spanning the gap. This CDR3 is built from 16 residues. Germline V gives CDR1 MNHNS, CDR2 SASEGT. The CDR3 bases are TGTGCCAGCAGTTCACCGGGGTTCGGCTCTGGAAACACCATATATTTT. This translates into CASSSPGFGSGNTIYF.

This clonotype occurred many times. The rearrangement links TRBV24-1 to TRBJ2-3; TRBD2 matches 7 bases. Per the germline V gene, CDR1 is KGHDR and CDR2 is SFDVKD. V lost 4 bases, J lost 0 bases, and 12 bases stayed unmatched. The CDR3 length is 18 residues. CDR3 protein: CATSDPTKRGGSTDTQYF. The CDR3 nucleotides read TGTGCCACCAGTGACCCAACTAAGCGGGGCGGTAGCACAGATACGCAGTATTTT.

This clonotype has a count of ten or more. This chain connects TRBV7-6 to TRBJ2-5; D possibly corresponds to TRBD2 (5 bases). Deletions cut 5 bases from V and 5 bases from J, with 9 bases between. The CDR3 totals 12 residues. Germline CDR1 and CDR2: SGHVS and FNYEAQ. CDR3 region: CASSPRGETQYF. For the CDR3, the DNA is TGTGCCAGCAGCCCTAGAGGGGAGACCCAGTACTTC.

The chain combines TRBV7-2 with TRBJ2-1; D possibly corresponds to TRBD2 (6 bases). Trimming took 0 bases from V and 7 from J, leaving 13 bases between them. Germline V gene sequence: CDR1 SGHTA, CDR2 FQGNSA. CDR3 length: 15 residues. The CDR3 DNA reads TGTGCCAGCAGCTTAGCGCCAGCGGGCGCGAATGAGCAGTTCTTC. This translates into CASSLAPAGANEQFF.

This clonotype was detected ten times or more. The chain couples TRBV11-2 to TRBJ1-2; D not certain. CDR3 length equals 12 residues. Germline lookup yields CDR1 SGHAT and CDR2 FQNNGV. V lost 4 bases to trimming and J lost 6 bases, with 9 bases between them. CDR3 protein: CASSSRVDGYTF. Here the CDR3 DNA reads TGTGCCAGCAGCTCAAGGGTGGATGGCTACACCTTC.

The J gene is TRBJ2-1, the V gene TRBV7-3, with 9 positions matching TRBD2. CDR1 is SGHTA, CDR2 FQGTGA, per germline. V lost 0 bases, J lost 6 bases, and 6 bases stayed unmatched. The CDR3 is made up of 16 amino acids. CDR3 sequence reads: CASSLTKRGVGNEQFF. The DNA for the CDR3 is TGTGCCAGCAGCTTAACGAAGCGGGGGGTGGGCAATGAGCAGTTCTTC.

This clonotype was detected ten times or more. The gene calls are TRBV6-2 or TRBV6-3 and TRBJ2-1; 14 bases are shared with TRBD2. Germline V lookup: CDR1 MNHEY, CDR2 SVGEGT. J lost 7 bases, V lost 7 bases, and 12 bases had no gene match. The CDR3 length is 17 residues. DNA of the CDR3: TGTGCCAGCACGACTAGCGGGGGGGCTGGGGTGAGGAATGAGCAGTTCTTC. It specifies CASTTSGGAGVRNEQFF.

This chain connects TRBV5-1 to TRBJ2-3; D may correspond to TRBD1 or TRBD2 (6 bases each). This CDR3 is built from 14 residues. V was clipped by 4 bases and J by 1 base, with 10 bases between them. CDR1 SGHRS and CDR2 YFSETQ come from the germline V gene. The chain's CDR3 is CASSPRGRTDTQYF. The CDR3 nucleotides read TGCGCCAGCAGCCCCCGGGGGCGCACAGATACGCAGTATTTT. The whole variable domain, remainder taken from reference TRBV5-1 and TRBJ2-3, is KAGVTQTPRYLIKTRGQQVTLSCSPISGHRSVSWYQQTPGQGLQFLFEYFSETQRNKGNFPGRFSGRQFSNSRSEMNVSTLELGDSALYLCASSPRGRTDTQYFGPGTRLTVL.

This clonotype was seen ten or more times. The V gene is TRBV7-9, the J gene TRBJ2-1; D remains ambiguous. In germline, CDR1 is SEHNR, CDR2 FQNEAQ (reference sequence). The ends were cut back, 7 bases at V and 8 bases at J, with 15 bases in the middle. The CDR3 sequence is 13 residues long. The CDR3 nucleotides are TGTGCCAGCACCACGGCCCCCTGGGATGAGCAGTTCTTC. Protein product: CASTTAPWDEQFF.

The CDR3 region has the DNA TGCGCCAGCAGCCAACGGTTACTGGACTTCTCCTATAATTCACCCCTCCACTTT. Translated, it gives CASSQRLLDFSYNSPLHF. This chain uses TRBV4-1 with TRBJ1-6; D remains unclear. The CDR3 is made up of 18 amino acids. Trimming shortened V by 2 bases and J by 0 bases, and 14 bases separated the two germline ends. CDR1 is MGHRA, CDR2 YSYEKL, per germline.

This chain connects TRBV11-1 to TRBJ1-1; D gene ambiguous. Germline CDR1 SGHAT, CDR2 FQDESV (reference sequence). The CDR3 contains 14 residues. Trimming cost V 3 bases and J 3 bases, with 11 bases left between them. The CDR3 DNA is TGTGCCAGCAGCTTGAAACCATCGGACACTGAAGCTTTCTTT. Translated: CASSLKPSDTEAFF.

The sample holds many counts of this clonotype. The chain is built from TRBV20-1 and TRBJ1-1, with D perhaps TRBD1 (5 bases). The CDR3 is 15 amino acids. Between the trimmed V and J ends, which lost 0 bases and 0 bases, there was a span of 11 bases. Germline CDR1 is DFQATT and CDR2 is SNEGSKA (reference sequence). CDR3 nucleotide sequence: TGCAGTGCTAGAGATCAAAGGGGCTTGAACACTGAAGCTTTCTTT. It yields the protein CSARDQRGLNTEAFF.

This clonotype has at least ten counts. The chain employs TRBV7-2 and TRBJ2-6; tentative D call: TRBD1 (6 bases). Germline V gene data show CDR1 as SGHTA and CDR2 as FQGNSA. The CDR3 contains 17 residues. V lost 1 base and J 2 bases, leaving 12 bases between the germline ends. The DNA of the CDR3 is TGTGCCAGCAGCTTAGAAGGGCCAGGGGCTGGGGCCAACGTCCTGACTTTC. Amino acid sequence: CASSLEGPGAGANVLTF. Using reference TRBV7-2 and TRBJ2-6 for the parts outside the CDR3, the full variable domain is GAGVSQSPSNKVTEKGKDVELRCDPISGHTALYWYRQSLGQGLEFLIYFQGNSAPDKSGLPSDRFSAERTGGSVSTLTIQRTQQEDSAVYLCASSLEGPGAGANVLTFGAGSRLTVL.

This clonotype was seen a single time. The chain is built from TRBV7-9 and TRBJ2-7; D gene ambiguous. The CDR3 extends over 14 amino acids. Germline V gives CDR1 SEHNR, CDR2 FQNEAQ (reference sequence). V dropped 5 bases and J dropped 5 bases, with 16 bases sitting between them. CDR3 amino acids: CASSPRAIAHEQYF. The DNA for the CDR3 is TGTGCCAGCAGCCCCCGCGCAATCGCCCACGAGCAGTACTTC.

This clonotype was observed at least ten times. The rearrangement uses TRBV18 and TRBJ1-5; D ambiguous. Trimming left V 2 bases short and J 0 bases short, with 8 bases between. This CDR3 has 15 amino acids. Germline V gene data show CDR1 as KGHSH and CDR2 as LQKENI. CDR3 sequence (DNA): TGTGCCAGCTCACCAGGCCAGCATAGCAATCAGCCCCAGCATTTT. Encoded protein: CASSPGQHSNQPQHF.

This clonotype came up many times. The CDR3 DNA sequence: TGTGCCAGCAGCTTGGGCACAGTAGGCTATGGCTACACCTTC. This gives the protein CASSLGTVGYGYTF. The J gene is TRBJ1-2, the V gene TRBV7-6; D ambiguous. CDR1 and CDR2 from the germline V gene are SGHVS and FNYEAQ. Trimming cost V 3 bases and J 4 bases, with 12 bases left between them. This CDR3 has 14 residues.

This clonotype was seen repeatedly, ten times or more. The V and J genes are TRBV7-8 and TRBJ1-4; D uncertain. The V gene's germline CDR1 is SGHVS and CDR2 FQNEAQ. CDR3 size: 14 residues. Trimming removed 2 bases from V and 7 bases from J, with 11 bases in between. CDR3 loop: CASSLSSGGEKLFF. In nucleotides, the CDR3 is TGTGCCAGCAGCTTATCGTCCGGAGGTGAAAAACTGTTTTTT.

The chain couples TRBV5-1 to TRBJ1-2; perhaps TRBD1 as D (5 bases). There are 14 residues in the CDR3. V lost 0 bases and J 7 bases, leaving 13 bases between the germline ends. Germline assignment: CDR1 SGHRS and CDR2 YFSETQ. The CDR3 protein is CASSLVGGAAGYTF. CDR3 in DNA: TGCGCCAGCAGCTTGGTCGGCGGGGCAGCTGGCTACACCTTC. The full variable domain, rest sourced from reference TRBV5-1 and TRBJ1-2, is KAGVTQTPRYLIKTRGQQVTLSCSPISGHRSVSWYQQTPGQGLQFLFEYFSETQRNKGNFPGRFSGRQFSNSRSEMNVSTLELGDSALYLCASSLVGGAAGYTFGSGTRLTVV.

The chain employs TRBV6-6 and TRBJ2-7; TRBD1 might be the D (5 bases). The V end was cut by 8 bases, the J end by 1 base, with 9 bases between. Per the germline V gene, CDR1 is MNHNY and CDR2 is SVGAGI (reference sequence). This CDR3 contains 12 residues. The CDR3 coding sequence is TGTGCCAGCCAAGACAGTTCCTACGAGCAGTACTTC. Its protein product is CASQDSSYEQYF.

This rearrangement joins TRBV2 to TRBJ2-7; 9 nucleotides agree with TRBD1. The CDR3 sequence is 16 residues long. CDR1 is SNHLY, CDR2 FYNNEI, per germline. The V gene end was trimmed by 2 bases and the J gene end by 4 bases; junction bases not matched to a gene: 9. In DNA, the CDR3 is TGTGCCAGCAGTGAAAGACCGGGACAGGGCAATTACGAGCAGTACTTC. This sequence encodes CASSERPGQGNYEQYF.

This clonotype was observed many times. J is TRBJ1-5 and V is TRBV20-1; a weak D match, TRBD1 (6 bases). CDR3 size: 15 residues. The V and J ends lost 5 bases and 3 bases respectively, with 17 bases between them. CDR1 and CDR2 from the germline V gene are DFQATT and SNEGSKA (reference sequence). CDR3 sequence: CSAPQGGGDNQPQHF. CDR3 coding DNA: TGCAGTGCTCCCCAAGGGGGAGGTGACAATCAGCCCCAGCATTTT.

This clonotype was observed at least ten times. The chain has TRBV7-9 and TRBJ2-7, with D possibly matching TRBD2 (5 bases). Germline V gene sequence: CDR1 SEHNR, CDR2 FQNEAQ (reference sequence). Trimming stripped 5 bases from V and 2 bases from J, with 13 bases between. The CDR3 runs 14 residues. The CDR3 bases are TGTGCCAGCAGCCCGACTACGGTTCCCTACGAGCAGTACTTC. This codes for CASSPTTVPYEQYF.